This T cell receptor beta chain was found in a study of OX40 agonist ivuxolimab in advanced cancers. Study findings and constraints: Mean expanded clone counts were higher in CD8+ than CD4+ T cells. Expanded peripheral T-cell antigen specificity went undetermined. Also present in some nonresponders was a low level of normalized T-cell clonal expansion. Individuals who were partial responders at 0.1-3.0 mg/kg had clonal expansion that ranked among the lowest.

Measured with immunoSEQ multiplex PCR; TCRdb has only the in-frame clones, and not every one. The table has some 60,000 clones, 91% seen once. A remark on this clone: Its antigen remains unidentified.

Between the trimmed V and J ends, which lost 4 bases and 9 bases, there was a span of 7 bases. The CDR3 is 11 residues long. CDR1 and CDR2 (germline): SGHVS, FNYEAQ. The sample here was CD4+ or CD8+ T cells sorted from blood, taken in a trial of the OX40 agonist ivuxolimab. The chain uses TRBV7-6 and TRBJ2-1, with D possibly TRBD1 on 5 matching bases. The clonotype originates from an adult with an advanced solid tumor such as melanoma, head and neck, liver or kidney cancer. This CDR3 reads CASSSGIEQFF. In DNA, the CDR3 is TGTGCCAGCAGCTCAGGGATTGAGCAGTTCTTC.